Presented here are 25 T cell receptor beta chains from one specimen sequenced in a study of OX40 agonist ivuxolimab in advanced cancers. Libraries were prepared through the immunoSEQ multiplex PCR assay. TCRdb took this table from immuneACCESS and kept in-frame rearrangements with V and J called. Such tables lack part of the clones; where checked against another copy, unresolved V genes explain under half of the gap, and the rest is unexplained. Across this sample there are 60,000 to 75,000 clones, with roughly 86% seen only once. Of the sample, 3.5% to 4% falls within the top ten clones. The input for sequencing was CD4+ or CD8+ T cells sorted from blood, taken in a trial of the OX40 agonist ivuxolimab. All receptors come from an adult with an advanced solid tumor such as melanoma, head and neck, liver or kidney cancer.

The genes are TRBV5-6 and TRBJ1-5, with a possible D match to TRBD1 (6 bases). V lost 4 bases, J lost 4 bases, and 12 bases lay in between. The CDR3 is made up of 14 amino acids. Per germline, CDR1 SGHDT and CDR2 YYEEEE. CDR3 sequence: CASSPRGQNQPQHF. CDR3 nucleotides: TGTGCCAGCAGCCCCCGGGGACAAAATCAGCCCCAGCATTTT.

This clone was seen a single time. The CDR3 nucleotides read TGTGCCAGCAGCTTGGGGAGGACAGGGGGAAAAGGTGGCTACACCTTC. This gives the protein CASSLGRTGGKGGYTF. V gene TRBV5-4 combines with J gene TRBJ1-2; 10 bases line up with TRBD1. V lost 0 bases and J lost 7; bases outside the gene matches: 9. Germline loops: CDR1 SGHNT, CDR2 YYREEE (reference sequence). The CDR3 consists of 16 residues.

The chain joins TRBV5-1 to TRBJ2-5, with D perhaps TRBD2 (7 bases). The CDR3 is made up of 14 amino acids. V was trimmed by 4 bases and J by 3 bases, leaving 13 bases between them. Germline loops: CDR1 SGHRS, CDR2 YFSETQ. The CDR3 spells CASSPGGGEETQYF. DNA for the CDR3: TGCGCCAGCAGCCCGGGGGGCGGGGAAGAGACCCAGTACTTC. Supplemented by reference TRBV5-1 and TRBJ2-5, the full variable domain reads KAGVTQTPRYLIKTRGQQVTLSCSPISGHRSVSWYQQTPGQGLQFLFEYFSETQRNKGNFPGRFSGRQFSNSRSEMNVSTLELGDSALYLCASSPGGGEETQYFGPGTRLLVL.

The gene calls are TRBV6-5 and TRBJ1-5; D gene ambiguous. Germline V gene data show CDR1 as MNHEY and CDR2 as SVGAGI. This CDR3 has 13 residues. V gave up 0 bases and J gave up 5 bases, with 5 bases separating them. The CDR3 here is CASSYSSDQPQHF. For the CDR3, the DNA is TGTGCCAGCAGTTACTCTTCGGATCAGCCCCAGCATTTT.

The gene calls are TRBV12-5 and TRBJ2-3, with 7 bases lining up with TRBD2. V lost 4 bases and J lost 0; bases outside the gene matches: 7. CDR3 length: 16 amino acids. In germline, CDR1 is LGHNT, CDR2 FRNRAP. The CDR3 sequence is CASGSRGGGSTDTQYF. CDR3 nucleotides: TGTGCTAGTGGTTCCCGAGGCGGGGGAAGCACAGATACGCAGTATTTT.

This chain connects TRBV5-1 to TRBJ2-3, with no clear D. This CDR3 is 16 amino acids long. The V gene lost 1 base and the J gene lost 0 bases, with 12 bases spanning the gap. Germline lookup yields CDR1 SGHRS and CDR2 YFSETQ. In nucleotides, the CDR3 is TGCGCCAGCAGCTTGCGACCCGGTAGCAGCACAGATACGCAGTATTTT. It codes for CASSLRPGSSTDTQYF. The full variable domain, with the rest looked up from reference TRBV5-1 and TRBJ2-3, is KAGVTQTPRYLIKTRGQQVTLSCSPISGHRSVSWYQQTPGQGLQFLFEYFSETQRNKGNFPGRFSGRQFSNSRSEMNVSTLELGDSALYLCASSLRPGSSTDTQYFGPGTRLTVL.

The chain recombines TRBV7-2 with TRBJ1-5, with D uncertain. Per the germline V gene, CDR1 is SGHTA and CDR2 is FQGNSA. The length of the CDR3 is 14 residues. V was cut by 5 bases and J by 5 bases, with 13 bases left in between. The CDR3 DNA sequence: TGTGCCAGCAGCCCGGAGTGGGTTTATCAGCCCCAGCATTTT. It translates to CASSPEWVYQPQHF.

The V and J genes are TRBV7-2 and TRBJ2-5; the match to TRBD2 covers 8 bases. J was trimmed by 4 bases and V by 5 bases; bases with no gene match: 9. Germline assignment: CDR1 SGHTA and CDR2 FQGNSA. The CDR3 spans 15 residues. As DNA, the CDR3 is TGTGCCAGCAGCCCTCCGGGAGGGAAGAGAGAGACCCAGTACTTC. Encoded protein: CASSPPGGKRETQYF. Full variable domain (outside the CDR3, taken from reference TRBV7-2 and TRBJ2-5): GAGVSQSPSNKVTEKGKDVELRCDPISGHTALYWYRQSLGQGLEFLIYFQGNSAPDKSGLPSDRFSAERTGGSVSTLTIQRTQQEDSAVYLCASSPPGGKRETQYFGPGTRLLVL.

This sequence joins TRBV7-2 and TRBJ1-3; D gene ambiguous. This CDR3 has 17 residues. Trimming left V 3 bases short and J 4 bases short, with 19 bases between. In germline, CDR1 is SGHTA, CDR2 FQGNSA. The CDR3 DNA follows: TGTGCCAGCAGCTTCGTTACGAATCCGGGATCCGGAAACACCATATATTTT. Translation gives CASSFVTNPGSGNTIYF.

V usage is TRBV6-5 and J usage is TRBJ1-2; D might be TRBD1 (5 bases). The CDR3 runs 13 residues. Germline CDR1 is MNHEY and CDR2 is SVGAGI. The V end was cut by 5 bases, the J end by 7 bases, with 14 bases between. DNA for the CDR3: TGTGCCAGCAGTACCTCGACAGTCAGTGGCTACACCTTC. Translated: CASSTSTVSGYTF.

V is TRBV29-1 and J is TRBJ1-2; D is perhaps TRBD1 (5 bases). Germline V gene sequence: CDR1 SQVTM, CDR2 ANQGSEA. Trimming left V 0 bases short and J 8 bases short, with 19 bases between. The CDR3 is 15 residues long. CDR3 residues: CSVEDLETLGVGYTF. In DNA form, the CDR3 reads TGCAGCGTTGAAGATCTCGAGACCCTAGGGGTAGGCTACACCTTC.

This chain connects TRBV7-2 to TRBJ2-5; weak D call: TRBD2 (6 bases). The CDR3 is 13 residues long. Trimming took 6 bases from V and 5 from J, leaving 13 bases between them. CDR1 and CDR2 from the germline V gene are SGHTA and FQGNSA. CDR3 nucleotides: TGTGCCAGCAGGCGGGGACCTTCGGAGACCCAGTACTTC. Amino acid sequence: CASRRGPSETQYF.

The V call is TRBV6-1, the J call TRBJ2-7, with D uncertain. Trimming took off 3 bases at V and 4 bases at J, with 16 bases between the two ends. The CDR3 extends over 15 amino acids. CDR1 is MNHNS and CDR2 is SASEGT in the germline V gene. The CDR3 here is CASSESPTAGYEQYF. CDR3 DNA sequence: TGTGCCAGCAGTGAGAGCCCGACCGCAGGTTACGAGCAGTACTTC.

The chain couples TRBV7-9 to TRBJ1-2; D ambiguous. V was cut by 3 bases and J by 8 bases, with 16 bases left in between. This CDR3 has 14 amino acids. The germline CDR1 and CDR2 sequences are SEHNR and FQNEAQ (reference sequence). CDR3 amino acids: CASSFLGSAEGYTF. The CDR3 DNA reads TGTGCCAGCAGCTTTTTAGGCAGCGCTGAGGGCTACACCTTC.

This clone is a singleton in its sample. The sample has other DNA sequences that encode this CDR3 too. The rearrangement uses TRBV15 and TRBJ1-6; 10 nucleotides agree with TRBD1. Germline lookup yields CDR1 LNHNV and CDR2 YYDKDF (reference sequence). There are 13 residues in the CDR3. V shed 6 bases, J shed 10 bases, and the junction held 3 bases outside the gene matches. The CDR3, as DNA: TGTGCCACCAGGGGACAGGGGAGGTCACCCCTCCACTTT. Protein product: CATRGQGRSPLHF.

The chain couples TRBV7-2 to TRBJ1-2, with D unclear. The germline V gene encodes CDR1 SGHTA and CDR2 FQGNSA. The CDR3 has 10 residues. Between the trimmed V and J ends, which lost 6 bases and 9 bases, there was a span of 8 bases. In nucleotides, the CDR3 is TGTGCCAGCAGTGAGCCCCGCTACACCTTC. Its protein is CASSEPRYTF.

The J gene is TRBJ2-3, the V gene TRBV27; 15 nucleotides line up with TRBD2. J lost 10 bases, V lost 2 bases, and 7 bases had no gene match. The CDR3 loop spans 16 amino acids. Germline V gene data show CDR1 as MNHEY and CDR2 as SMNVEV (reference sequence). CDR3 bases: TGTGCCAGCAGTTTAGGACTAGCGGGGGGGCCTGGTCCGCAGTATTTT. This gives the protein CASSLGLAGGPGPQYF.

This rearrangement joins TRBV10-3 to TRBJ2-7; a weak D match, TRBD1 (5 bases). This CDR3 has 12 amino acids. CDR1 ENHRY and CDR2 SYGVKD come from the germline V gene. Trimming removed 4 bases at V and 4 bases at J, with 8 bases between. CDR3 in amino acids: CAISGTGYEQYF. CDR3 nucleotide sequence: TGTGCCATCAGTGGAACAGGATACGAGCAGTACTTC.

V and J are TRBV5-1 and TRBJ2-5, with TRBD2 identical over 10 bases. The V segment lost 1 base and the J segment 4 bases; nucleotides outside the gene matches: 4. The germline V gene has CDR1 SGHRS and CDR2 YFSETQ. The CDR3 runs to 15 residues. The CDR3 nucleotides are TGCGCCAGCAGCTTGAGCGGGGGGGCCGTAGAGACCCAGTACTTC. Its translation: CASSLSGGAVETQYF.

The chain is built from TRBV18 and TRBJ1-6; D is uncertain. The V and J ends lost 4 bases and 8 bases respectively, with 9 bases between them. The germline CDR1 and CDR2 sequences are KGHSH and LQKENI. This CDR3 region has 13 residues. CDR3 nucleotides: TGTGCCAGCTCACAATCAGGCGATTCACCCCTCCACTTT. It encodes CASSQSGDSPLHF.

The V call is TRBV14, the J call TRBJ1-5; unclear D gene. V lost 0 bases to trimming and J lost 7 bases, with 7 bases between them. Germline V CDR1 and CDR2: SGHDN, FVKESK. The CDR3 length is 13 residues. The CDR3 reads CASSQDHDQPQHF. As DNA, the CDR3 is TGTGCCAGCAGCCAAGATCACGACCAGCCCCAGCATTTT.

A note on this clone: At one of its ends the junction is not consistent with the germline gene, which may arise from a read error. The chain uses TRBV6-5 and TRBJ1-1; D may be TRBD1 (5 bases). This CDR3 has 15 amino acids. The germline V gene has CDR1 MNHEY and CDR2 SVGAGI. The CDR3 spells CASTQGQGYRRAEVF. In DNA form, the CDR3 reads TGTGCCAGCACCCAAGGGCAGGGTTATCGACGCGCAGAGGTCTTT.

V is TRBV19 and J is TRBJ2-1; 12 bases fit TRBD1. Germline V gene lookup returns CDR1 LNHDA and CDR2 SQIVND (reference sequence). The CDR3 has 16 residues. V was clipped by 2 bases and J by 6 bases; unmatched bases: 5. CDR3: CASSIMGQGAGNEQFF. The CDR3 DNA reads as TGTGCCAGTAGTATAATGGGACAGGGGGCCGGCAATGAGCAGTTCTTC.

The CDR3 DNA is TGTGCCAGCAGAAGCGCCACAGATACGCAGTATTTT. Its protein is CASRSATDTQYF. This chain joins TRBV6-4 and TRBJ2-3; D is uncertain. Per germline, CDR1 MRHNA and CDR2 SNTAGT. Trimming took off 6 bases at V and 2 bases at J, with 6 bases between the two ends. The CDR3 spans 12 residues.

The V call is TRBV5-1, the J call TRBJ2-1; 7 bases agree with TRBD2. With 0 bases clipped from V and 1 base from J, the junction kept 1 base outside the gene matches. Per germline, CDR1 SGHRS and CDR2 YFSETQ. This CDR3 region has 15 residues. The CDR3 sequence: CASSLGGGSYNEQFF. CDR3 DNA sequence: TGCGCCAGCAGCTTGGGCGGGGGATCCTACAATGAGCAGTTCTTC.